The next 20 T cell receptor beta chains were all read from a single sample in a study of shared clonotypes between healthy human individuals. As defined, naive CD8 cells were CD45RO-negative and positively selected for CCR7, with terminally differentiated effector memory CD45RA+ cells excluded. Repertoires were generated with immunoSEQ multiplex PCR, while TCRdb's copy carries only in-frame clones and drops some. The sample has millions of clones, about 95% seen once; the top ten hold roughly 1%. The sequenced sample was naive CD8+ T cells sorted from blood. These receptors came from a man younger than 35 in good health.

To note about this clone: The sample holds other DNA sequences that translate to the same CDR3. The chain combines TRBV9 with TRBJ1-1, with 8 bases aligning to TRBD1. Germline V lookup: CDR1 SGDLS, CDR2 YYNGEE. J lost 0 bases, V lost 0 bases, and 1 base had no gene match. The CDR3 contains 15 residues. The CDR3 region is CASSVAGGLNTEAFF. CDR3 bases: TGTGCCAGCAGCGTAGCAGGGGGCTTGAACACTGAAGCTTTCTTT.

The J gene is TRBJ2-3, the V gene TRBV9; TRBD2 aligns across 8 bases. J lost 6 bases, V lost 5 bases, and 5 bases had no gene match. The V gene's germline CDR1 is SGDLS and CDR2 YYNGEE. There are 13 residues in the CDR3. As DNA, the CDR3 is TGTGCCAGCAGGGGACTAGGCGAGGATACGCAGTATTTT. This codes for CASRGLGEDTQYF.

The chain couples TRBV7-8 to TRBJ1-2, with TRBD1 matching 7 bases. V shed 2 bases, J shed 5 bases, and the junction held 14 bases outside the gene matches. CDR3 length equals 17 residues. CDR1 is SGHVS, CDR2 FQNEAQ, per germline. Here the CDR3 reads CASSLTTNRGGLYGYTF. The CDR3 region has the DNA TGTGCCAGCAGCTTAACCACAAACAGGGGAGGATTGTATGGCTACACCTTC.

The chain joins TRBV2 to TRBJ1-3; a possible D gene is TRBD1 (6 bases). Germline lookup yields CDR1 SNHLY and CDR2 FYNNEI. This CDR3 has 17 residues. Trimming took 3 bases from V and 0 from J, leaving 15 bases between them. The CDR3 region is CASSESRGRFSGNTIYF. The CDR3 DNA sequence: TGTGCCAGCAGTGAGTCCAGGGGCCGTTTCTCTGGAAACACCATATATTTT.

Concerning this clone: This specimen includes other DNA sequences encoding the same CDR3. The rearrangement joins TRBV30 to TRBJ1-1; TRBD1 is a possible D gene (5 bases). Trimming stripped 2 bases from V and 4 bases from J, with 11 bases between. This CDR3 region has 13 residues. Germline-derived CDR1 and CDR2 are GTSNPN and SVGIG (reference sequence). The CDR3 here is CAWSRGGGTEAFF. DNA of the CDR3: TGTGCCTGGAGTCGAGGCGGGGGCACTGAAGCTTTCTTT. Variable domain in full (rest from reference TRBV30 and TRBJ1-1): SQTIHQWPATLVQPVGSPLSLECTVEGTSNPNLYWYRQAAGRGLQLLFYSVGIGQISSEVPQNLSASRPQDRQFILSSKKLLLSDSGFYLCAWSRGGGTEAFFGQGTRLTVV.

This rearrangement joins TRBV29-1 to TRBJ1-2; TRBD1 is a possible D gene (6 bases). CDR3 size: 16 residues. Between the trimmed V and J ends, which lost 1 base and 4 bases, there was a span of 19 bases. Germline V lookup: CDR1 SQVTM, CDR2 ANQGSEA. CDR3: CSVEGGGLGRGYGYTF. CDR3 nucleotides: TGCAGCGTTGAAGGCGGAGGGCTGGGCAGGGGCTATGGCTACACCTTC.

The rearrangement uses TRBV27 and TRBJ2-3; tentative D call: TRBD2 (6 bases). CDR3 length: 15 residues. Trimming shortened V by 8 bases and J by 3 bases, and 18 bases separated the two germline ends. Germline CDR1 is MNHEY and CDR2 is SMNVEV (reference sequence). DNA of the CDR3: TGTGCCAGCTGCGCTCACGTCGGGGGAACAGATACGCAGTATTTT. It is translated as CASCAHVGGTDTQYF.

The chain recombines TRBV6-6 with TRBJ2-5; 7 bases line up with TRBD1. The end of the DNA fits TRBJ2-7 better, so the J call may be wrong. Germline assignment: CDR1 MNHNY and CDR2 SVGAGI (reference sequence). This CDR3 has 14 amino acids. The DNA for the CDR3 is TGTGCCAGCAGTTACGACCAGGGGGCCTACGAGCAGTACTTC. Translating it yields CASSYDQGAYEQYF.

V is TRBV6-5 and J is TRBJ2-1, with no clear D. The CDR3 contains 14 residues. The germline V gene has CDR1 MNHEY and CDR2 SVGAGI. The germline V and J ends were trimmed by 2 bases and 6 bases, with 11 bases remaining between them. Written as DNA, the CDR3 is TGTGCCAGCAGTTACGAGGCCTTAGGCAATGAGCAGTTCTTC. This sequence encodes CASSYEALGNEQFF.

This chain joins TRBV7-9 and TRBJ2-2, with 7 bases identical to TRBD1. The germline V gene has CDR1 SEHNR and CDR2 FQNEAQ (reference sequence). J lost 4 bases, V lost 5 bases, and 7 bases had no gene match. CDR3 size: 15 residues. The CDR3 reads CASSHGDRVTGELFF. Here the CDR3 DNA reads TGTGCCAGCAGCCACGGTGACAGGGTCACCGGGGAGCTGTTTTTT.

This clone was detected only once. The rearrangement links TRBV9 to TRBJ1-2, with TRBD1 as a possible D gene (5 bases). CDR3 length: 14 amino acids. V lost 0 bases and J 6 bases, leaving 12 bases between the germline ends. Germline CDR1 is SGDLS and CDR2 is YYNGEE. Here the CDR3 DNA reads TGTGCCAGCAGCGTAGGGGGGGTCGAGGATGGCTACACCTTC. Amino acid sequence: CASSVGGVEDGYTF.

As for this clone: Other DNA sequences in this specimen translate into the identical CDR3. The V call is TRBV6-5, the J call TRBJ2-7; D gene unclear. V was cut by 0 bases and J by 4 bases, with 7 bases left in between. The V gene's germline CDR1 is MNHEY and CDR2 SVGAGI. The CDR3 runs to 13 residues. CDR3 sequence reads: CASSYSFGYEQYF. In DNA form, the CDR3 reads TGTGCCAGCAGTTACTCTTTTGGGTACGAGCAGTACTTC.

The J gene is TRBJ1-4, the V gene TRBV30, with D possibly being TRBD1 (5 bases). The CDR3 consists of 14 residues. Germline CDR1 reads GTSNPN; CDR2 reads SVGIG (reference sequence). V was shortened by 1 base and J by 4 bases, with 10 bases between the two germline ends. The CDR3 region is CAWSDEGFNEKLFF. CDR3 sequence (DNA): TGTGCCTGGAGTGACGAGGGGTTTAATGAAAAACTGTTTTTT.

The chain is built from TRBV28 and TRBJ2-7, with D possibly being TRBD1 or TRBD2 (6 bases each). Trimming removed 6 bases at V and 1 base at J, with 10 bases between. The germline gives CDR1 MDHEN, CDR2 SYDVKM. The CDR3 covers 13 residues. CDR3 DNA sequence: TGTGCCAGCAGCGGGGGCCGTTCCTACGAGCAGTACTTC. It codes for CASSGGRSYEQYF. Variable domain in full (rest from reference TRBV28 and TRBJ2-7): DVKVTQSSRYLVKRTGEKVFLECVQDMDHENMFWYRQDPGLGLRLIYFSYDVKMKEKGDIPEGYSVSREKKERFSLILESASTNQTSMYLCASSGGRSYEQYFGPGTRLTVT.

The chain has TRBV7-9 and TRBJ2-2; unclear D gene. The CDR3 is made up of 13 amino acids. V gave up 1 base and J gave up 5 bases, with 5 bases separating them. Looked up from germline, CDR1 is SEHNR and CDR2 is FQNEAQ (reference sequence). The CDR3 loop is CASSLDVTGELFF. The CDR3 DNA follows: TGTGCCAGCAGCTTAGATGTAACCGGGGAGCTGTTTTTT.

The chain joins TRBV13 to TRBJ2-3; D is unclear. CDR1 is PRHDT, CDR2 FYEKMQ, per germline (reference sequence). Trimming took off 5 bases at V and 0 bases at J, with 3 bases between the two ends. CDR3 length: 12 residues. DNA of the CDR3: TGTGCCAGCAGCCAAAGCACAGATACGCAGTATTTT. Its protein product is CASSQSTDTQYF.

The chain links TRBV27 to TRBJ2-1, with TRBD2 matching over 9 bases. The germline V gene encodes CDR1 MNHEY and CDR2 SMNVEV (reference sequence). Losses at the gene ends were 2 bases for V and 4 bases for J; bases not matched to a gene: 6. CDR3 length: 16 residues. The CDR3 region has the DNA TGTGCCAGCAGTTTAACCCCTAGCGGGATTTACAATGAGCAGTTCTTC. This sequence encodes CASSLTPSGIYNEQFF.

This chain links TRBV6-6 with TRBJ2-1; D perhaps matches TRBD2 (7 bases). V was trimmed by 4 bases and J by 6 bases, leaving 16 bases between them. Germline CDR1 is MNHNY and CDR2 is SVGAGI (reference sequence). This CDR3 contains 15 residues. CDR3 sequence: CASSLERGGGNEQFF. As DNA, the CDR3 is TGTGCCAGCAGTTTAGAGAGGGGAGGGGGCAATGAGCAGTTCTTC.

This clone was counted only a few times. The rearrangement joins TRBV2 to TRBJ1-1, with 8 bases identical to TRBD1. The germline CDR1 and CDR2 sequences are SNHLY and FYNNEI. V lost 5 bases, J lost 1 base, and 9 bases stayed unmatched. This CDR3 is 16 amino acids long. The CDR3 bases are TGTGCCAGCAGTATCGGACAGGGCTGGGGGAACACTGAAGCTTTCTTT. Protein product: CASSIGQGWGNTEAFF. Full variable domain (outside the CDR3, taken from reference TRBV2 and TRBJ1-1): EPEVTQTPSHQVTQMGQEVILRCVPISNHLYFYWYRQILGQKVEFLVSFYNNEISEKSEIFDDQFSVERPDGSNFTLKIRSTKLEDSAMYFCASSIGQGWGNTEAFFGQGTRLTVV.

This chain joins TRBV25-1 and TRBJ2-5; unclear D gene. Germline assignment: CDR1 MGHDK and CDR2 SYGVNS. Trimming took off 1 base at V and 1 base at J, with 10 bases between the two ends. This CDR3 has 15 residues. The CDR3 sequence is CASSEFEPFQETQYF. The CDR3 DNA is TGTGCCAGCAGTGAATTTGAGCCCTTCCAAGAGACCCAGTACTTC. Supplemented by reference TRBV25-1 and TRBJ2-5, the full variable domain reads EADIYQTPRYLVIGTGKKITLECSQTMGHDKMYWYQQDPGMELHLIHYSYGVNSTEKGDLSSESTVSRIRTEHFPLTLESARPSHTSQYLCASSEFEPFQETQYFGPGTRLLVL.